This T cell receptor (beta chain) was sequenced in a study of shared clonotypes between healthy human individuals. Study as a whole: The study drew on two women and a few men aged 18 to 49 as donors.

Replicate PCRs run on unsorted PBMC used roughly 320 ng DNA, which was about 28,000 T cell genomes. Unsorted PBMC DNA was run through sequencing on ten immunoSEQ deep assay plates. Clones were sequenced by immunoSEQ multiplex PCR, and TCRdb holds only the in-frame ones, with some missing. The profile shows approximately 510,000 clones, approximately 85% of them singletons. For unsorted samples, genomic DNA was extracted from around 95 million PBMCs. This CDR3 has 14 amino acids. CDR1 and CDR2 (germline): SGHDT, YYEEEE. V lost 3 bases to trimming and J lost 5 bases, with 14 bases between them. This clonotype was sampled from a woman aged 40 to 49 in good health. Some clones in this sample may be carry-over from other donors' samples. V usage is TRBV5-6 and J usage is TRBJ1-1, with a tentative D call TRBD1 (5 bases). Source material: PBMCs. The CDR3 DNA follows: TGTGCCAGCAGCTGGCGGGGCGTGGGAACTGAAGCTTTCTTT. It encodes CASSWRGVGTEAFF.